What follows are 3 T cell receptor beta chains derived from one specimen sequenced in a study of blood T cell repertoires in COVID-19. Produced via immunoSEQ multiplex PCR; TCRdb's table is partial and in-frame only. The data contain around 230,000 clones, 88% of them seen just once; the ten biggest clones take up around 0.7%. Sequencing input: peripheral blood. The receptors stem from a man between 40 and 49 years old with acute or convalescent COVID-19.

The gene calls are TRBV11-2 and TRBJ2-6; D is perhaps TRBD2 (6 bases). Germline V gene sequence: CDR1 SGHAT, CDR2 FQNNGV. The CDR3 loop spans 19 amino acids. V was clipped by 0 bases and J by 0 bases, with 15 bases between them. The CDR3 spells CASSLEVRRVFSGANVLTF. The CDR3 DNA follows: TGTGCCAGCAGCTTAGAAGTAAGGAGGGTTTTCTCTGGGGCCAACGTCCTGACTTTC.

The CDR3 DNA is TGTGCCAGCAGCGTAGCAGGGACAGGGGGCATGAACACTGAAGCTTTCTTT. Protein: CASSVAGTGGMNTEAFF. This chain connects TRBV9 to TRBJ1-1; the match to TRBD1 covers 12 bases. The CDR3 has 17 amino acids. The germline CDR1 and CDR2 sequences are SGDLS and YYNGEE. With 0 bases clipped from V and 0 bases from J, the junction kept 3 bases outside the gene matches.

The chain joins TRBV27 to TRBJ2-7; the match to TRBD1 covers 8 bases. CDR3 length equals 13 residues. The ends lost 4 bases at V and 3 bases at J; junction bases unmatched: 2. Germline CDR1 reads MNHEY; CDR2 reads SMNVEV (reference sequence). The CDR3 DNA is TGTGCCAGCAGTTCGGACAGGGTCTACGAGCAGTACTTC. As protein: CASSSDRVYEQYF.